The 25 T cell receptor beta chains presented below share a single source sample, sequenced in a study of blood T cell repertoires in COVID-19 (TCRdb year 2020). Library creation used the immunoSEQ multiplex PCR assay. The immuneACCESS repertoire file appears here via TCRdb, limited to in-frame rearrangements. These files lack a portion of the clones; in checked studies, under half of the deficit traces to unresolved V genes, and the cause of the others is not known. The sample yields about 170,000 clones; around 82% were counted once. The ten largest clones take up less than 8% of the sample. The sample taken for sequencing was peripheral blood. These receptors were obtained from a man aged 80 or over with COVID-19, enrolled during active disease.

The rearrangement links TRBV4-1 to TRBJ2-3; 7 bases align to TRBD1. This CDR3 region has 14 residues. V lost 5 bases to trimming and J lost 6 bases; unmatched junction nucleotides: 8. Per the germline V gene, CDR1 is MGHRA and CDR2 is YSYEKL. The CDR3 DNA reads TGCGCCAGCAGCTCCCGAGGGGGCGCGGATACGCAGTATTTT. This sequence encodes CASSSRGGADTQYF.

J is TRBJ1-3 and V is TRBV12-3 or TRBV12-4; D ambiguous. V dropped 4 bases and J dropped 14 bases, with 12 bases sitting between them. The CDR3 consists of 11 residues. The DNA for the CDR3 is TGTGCCAGCAGTTGGAGAACACCGGTATATTTT. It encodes CASSWRTPVYF.

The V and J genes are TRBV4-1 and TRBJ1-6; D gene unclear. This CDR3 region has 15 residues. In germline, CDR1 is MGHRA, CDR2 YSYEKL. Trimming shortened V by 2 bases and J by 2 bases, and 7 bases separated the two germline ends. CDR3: CASSQMETYNSPLHF. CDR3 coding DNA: TGCGCCAGCAGCCAAATGGAGACCTATAATTCACCCCTCCACTTT.

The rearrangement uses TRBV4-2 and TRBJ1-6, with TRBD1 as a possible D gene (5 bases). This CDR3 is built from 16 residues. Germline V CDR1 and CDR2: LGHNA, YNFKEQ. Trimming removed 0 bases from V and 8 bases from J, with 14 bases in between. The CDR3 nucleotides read TGTGCCAGCAGCCAAGAGTACGGCAGGGCGGATTCACCCCTCCACTTT. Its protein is CASSQEYGRADSPLHF.

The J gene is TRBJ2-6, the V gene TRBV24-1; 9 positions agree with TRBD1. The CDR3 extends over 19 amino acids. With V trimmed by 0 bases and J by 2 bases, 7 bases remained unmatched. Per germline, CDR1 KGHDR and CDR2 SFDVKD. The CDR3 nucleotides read TGTGCCACCAGTGATTTGCCCGGACAGGGGTCCACTGGGGCCAACGTCCTGACTTTC. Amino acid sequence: CATSDLPGQGSTGANVLTF.

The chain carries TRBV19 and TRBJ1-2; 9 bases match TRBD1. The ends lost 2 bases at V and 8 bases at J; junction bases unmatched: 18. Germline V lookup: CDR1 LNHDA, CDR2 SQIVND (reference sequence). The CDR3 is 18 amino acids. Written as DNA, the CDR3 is TGTGCCAGTAGTATATTAGGACAGGGGACTCTCTATTCAGGAGGCTACACCTTC. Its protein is CASSILGQGTLYSGGYTF.

Here the CDR3 reads CASSTHRGRGTEAFF. CDR3 sequence (DNA): TGTGCCAGCAGTACGCACAGGGGGCGGGGAACTGAAGCTTTCTTT. The chain combines TRBV6-5 with TRBJ1-1; TRBD1 matches 9 bases. This CDR3 has 15 residues. Trimming took 5 bases from V and 5 from J; bases not matched to a gene: 9. Germline V gene lookup returns CDR1 MNHEY and CDR2 SVGAGI.

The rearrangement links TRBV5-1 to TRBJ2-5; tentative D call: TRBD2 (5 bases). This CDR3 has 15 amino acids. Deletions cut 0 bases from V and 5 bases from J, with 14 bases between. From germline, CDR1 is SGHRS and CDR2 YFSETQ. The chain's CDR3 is CASSLAGMDRETQYF. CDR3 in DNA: TGCGCCAGCAGCTTGGCGGGGATGGATCGGGAGACCCAGTACTTC. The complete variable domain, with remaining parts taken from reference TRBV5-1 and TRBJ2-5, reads KAGVTQTPRYLIKTRGQQVTLSCSPISGHRSVSWYQQTPGQGLQFLFEYFSETQRNKGNFPGRFSGRQFSNSRSEMNVSTLELGDSALYLCASSLAGMDRETQYFGPGTRLLVL.

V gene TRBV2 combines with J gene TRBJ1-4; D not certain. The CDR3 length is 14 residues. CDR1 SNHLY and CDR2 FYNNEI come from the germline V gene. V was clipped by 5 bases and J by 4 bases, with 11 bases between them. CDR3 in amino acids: CASSTEPDNEKLFF. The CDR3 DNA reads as TGTGCCAGCAGTACGGAGCCTGATAATGAAAAACTGTTTTTT.

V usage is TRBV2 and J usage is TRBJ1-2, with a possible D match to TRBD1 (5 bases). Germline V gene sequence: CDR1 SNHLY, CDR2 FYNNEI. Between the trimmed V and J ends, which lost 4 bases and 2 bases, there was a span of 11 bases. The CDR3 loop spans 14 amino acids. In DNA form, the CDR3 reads TGTGCCAGCAGTGTGCGGGGGGTAAACTATGGCTACACCTTC. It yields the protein CASSVRGVNYGYTF.

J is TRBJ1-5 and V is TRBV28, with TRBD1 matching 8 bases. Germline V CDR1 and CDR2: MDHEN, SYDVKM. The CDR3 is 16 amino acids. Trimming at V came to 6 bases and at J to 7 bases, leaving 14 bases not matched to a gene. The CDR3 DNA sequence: TGTGCCAGCAGGAGTTTCGAGGACAGGGTAGGGCAGCCCCAGCATTTT. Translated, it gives CASRSFEDRVGQPQHF. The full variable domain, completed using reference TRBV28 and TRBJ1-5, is DVKVTQSSRYLVKRTGEKVFLECVQDMDHENMFWYRQDPGLGLRLIYFSYDVKMKEKGDIPEGYSVSREKKERFSLILESASTNQTSMYLCASRSFEDRVGQPQHFGDGTRLSIL.

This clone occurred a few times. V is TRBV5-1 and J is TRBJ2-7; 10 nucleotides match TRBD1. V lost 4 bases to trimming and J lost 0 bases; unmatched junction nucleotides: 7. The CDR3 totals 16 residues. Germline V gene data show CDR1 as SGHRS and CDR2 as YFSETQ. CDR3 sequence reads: CASSPSGTGASYEQYF. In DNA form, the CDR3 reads TGCGCCAGCAGCCCATCCGGGACAGGGGCCTCCTACGAGCAGTACTTC.

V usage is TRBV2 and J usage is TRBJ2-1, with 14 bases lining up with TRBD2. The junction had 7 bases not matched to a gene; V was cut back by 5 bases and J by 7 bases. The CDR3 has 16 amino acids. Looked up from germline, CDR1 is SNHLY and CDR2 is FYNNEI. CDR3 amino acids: CASSPLTSGGGNEQFF. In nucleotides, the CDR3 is TGTGCCAGCAGTCCGTTGACTAGCGGGGGGGGAAATGAGCAGTTCTTC. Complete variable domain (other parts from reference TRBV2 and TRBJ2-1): EPEVTQTPSHQVTQMGQEVILRCVPISNHLYFYWYRQILGQKVEFLVSFYNNEISEKSEIFDDQFSVERPDGSNFTLKIRSTKLEDSAMYFCASSPLTSGGGNEQFFGPGTRLTVL.

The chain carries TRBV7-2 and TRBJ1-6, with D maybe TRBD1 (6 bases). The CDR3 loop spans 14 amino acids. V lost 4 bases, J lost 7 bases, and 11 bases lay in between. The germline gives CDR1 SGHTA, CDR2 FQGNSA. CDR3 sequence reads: CASSYEGENSPLHF. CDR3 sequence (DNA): TGTGCCAGCAGCTACGAGGGGGAAAATTCACCCCTCCACTTT.

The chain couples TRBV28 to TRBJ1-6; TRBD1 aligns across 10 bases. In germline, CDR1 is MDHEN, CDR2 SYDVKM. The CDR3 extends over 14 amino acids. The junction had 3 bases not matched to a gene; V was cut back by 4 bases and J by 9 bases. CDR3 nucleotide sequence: TGTGCCAGCAGTTCGACAGGGGGCTTTTCACCCCTCCACTTT. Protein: CASSSTGGFSPLHF.

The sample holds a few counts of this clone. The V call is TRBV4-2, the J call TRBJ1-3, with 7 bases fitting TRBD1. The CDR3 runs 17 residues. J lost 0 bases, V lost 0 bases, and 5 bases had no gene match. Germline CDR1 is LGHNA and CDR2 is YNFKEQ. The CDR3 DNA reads TGTGCCAGCAGCCAAGAAGGGACAGCCACCTCTGGAAACACCATATATTTT. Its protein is CASSQEGTATSGNTIYF.

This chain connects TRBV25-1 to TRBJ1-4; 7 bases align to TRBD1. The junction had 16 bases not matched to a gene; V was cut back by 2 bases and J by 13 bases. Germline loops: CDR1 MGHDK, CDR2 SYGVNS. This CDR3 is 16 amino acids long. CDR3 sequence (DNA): TGTGCCAGCAGTGAACAGGGGACAGTCGTCACCCCGAGACTGTTTTTT. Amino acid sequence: CASSEQGTVVTPRLFF.

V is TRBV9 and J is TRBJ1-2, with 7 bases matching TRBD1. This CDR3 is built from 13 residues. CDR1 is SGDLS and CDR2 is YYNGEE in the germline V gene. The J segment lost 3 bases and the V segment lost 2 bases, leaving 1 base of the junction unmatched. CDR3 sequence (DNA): TGTGCCAGCAGCGTCGACAGGGACTATGGCTACACCTTC. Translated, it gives CASSVDRDYGYTF. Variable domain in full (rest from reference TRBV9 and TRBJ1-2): DSGVTQTPKHLITATGQRVTLRCSPRSGDLSVYWYQQSLDQGLQFLIQYYNGEERAKGNILERFSAQQFPDLHSELNLSSLELGDSALYFCASSVDRDYGYTFGSGTRLTVV.

CDR3 nucleotides: TGTGCCAGCAGTTACTCGCGGGGGGTCTATTCACCCCTCCACTTT. This translates into CASSYSRGVYSPLHF. J is TRBJ1-6 and V is TRBV6-2 or TRBV6-3; perhaps TRBD1 as D (5 bases). Germline-derived CDR1 and CDR2 are MNHEY and SVGEGT. V was trimmed by 0 bases and J by 8 bases, leaving 11 bases between them. This CDR3 spans 15 amino acids.

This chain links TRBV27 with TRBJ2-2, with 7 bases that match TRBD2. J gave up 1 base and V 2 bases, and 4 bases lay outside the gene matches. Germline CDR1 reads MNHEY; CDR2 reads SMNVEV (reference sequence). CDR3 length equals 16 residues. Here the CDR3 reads CASSLGEGRNTGELFF. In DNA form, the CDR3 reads TGTGCCAGCAGTTTAGGGGAGGGACGGAACACCGGGGAGCTGTTTTTT.

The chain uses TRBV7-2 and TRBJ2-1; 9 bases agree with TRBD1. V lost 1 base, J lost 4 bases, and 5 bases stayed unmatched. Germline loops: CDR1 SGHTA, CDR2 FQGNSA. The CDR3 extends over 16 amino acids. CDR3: CASSLGGTGKYNEQFF. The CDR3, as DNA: TGTGCCAGCAGCTTAGGCGGGACAGGGAAATACAATGAGCAGTTCTTC. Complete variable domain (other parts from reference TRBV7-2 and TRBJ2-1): GAGVSQSPSNKVTEKGKDVELRCDPISGHTALYWYRQSLGQGLEFLIYFQGNSAPDKSGLPSDRFSAERTGGSVSTLTIQRTQQEDSAVYLCASSLGGTGKYNEQFFGPGTRLTVL.

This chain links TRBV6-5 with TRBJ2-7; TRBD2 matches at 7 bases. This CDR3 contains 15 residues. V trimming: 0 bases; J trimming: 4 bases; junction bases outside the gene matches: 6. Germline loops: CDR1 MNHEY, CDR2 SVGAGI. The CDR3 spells CASSYSRPSGYEQYF. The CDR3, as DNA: TGTGCCAGCAGTTACTCTAGGCCTAGCGGTTACGAGCAGTACTTC.

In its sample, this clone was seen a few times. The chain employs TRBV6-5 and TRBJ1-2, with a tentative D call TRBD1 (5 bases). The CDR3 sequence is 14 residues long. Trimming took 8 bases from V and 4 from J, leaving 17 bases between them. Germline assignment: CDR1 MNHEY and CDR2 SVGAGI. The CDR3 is CASRWGDSGYGYTF. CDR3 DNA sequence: TGTGCCAGCCGGTGGGGCGACAGTGGCTATGGCTACACCTTC.

CDR3 region: CASSPRDSHNQPQHF. CDR3 in DNA: TGTGCCAGCAGCCCCCGGGACAGCCACAATCAGCCCCAGCATTTT. V usage is TRBV9 and J usage is TRBJ1-5; the match to TRBD1 covers 7 bases. The CDR3 runs to 15 residues. The trim removed 4 bases at V and 3 bases at J, leaving 7 bases unmatched. Germline loops: CDR1 SGDLS, CDR2 YYNGEE.

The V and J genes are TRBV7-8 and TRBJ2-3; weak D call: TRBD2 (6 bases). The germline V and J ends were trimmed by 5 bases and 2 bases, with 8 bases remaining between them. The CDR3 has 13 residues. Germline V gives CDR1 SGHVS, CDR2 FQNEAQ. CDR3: CASSRTNTDTQYF. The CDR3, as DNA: TGTGCCAGCAGCCGGACTAACACAGATACGCAGTATTTT.